A single T cell receptor (beta chain) is shown here with its context. This record belongs to a study of blood T cell repertoires in COVID-19. Study-wide background: The samples span acute and convalescent COVID-19 from the United States, Italy and Spain. In each case, the material was cDNA or gDNA derived from T cells, B-cell-depleted T cells, or PBMCs.

Generated by immunoSEQ multiplex PCR, the TCRdb table keeps only in-frame clones and is missing some. The sample records about 140,000 clones, around 79% being singletons. This TCR derives from a man aged 55-75 years with acute or convalescent COVID-19. Sequenced sample: peripheral blood.

The CDR3 nucleotides are TGTGCCAGCAGTGTGGGCAGGGTTGTCACTGAAGCTTTCTTT. It codes for CASSVGRVVTEAFF. This chain joins TRBV2 and TRBJ1-1, with D possibly matching TRBD1 (5 bases). V shed 4 bases and J shed 4 bases, with 13 bases lying between them. CDR1 is SNHLY and CDR2 is FYNNEI in the germline V gene. The CDR3 totals 14 residues.